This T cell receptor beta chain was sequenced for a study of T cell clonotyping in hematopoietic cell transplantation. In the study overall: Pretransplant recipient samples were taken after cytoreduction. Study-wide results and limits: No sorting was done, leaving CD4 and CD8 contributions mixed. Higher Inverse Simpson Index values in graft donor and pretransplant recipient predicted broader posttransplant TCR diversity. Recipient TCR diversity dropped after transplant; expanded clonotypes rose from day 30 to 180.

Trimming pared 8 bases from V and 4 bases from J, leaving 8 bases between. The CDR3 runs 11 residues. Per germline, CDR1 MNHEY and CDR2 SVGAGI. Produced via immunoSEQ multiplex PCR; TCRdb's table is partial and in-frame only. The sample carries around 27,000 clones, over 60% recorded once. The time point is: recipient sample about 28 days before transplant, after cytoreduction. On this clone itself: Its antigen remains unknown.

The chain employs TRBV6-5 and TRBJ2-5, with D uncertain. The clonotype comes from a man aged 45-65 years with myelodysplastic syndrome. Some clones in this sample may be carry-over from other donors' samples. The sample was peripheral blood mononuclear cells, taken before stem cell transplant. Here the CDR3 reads CASSQRETQYF. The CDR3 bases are TGTGCCAGCTCCCAAAGAGAGACCCAGTACTTC.